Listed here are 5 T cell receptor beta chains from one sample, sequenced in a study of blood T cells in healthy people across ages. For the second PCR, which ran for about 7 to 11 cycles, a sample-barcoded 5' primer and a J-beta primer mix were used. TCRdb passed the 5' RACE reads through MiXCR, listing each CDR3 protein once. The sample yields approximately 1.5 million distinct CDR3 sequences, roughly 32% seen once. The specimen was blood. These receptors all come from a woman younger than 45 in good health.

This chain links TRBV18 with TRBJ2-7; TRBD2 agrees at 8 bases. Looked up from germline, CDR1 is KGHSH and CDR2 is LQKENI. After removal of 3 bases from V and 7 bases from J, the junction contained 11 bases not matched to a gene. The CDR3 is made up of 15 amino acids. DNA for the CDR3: TGTGCCAGCTCACCCCCCTCAGCGGGAGCTGGAGAGCAGTACTTC. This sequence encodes CASSPPSAGAGEQYF.

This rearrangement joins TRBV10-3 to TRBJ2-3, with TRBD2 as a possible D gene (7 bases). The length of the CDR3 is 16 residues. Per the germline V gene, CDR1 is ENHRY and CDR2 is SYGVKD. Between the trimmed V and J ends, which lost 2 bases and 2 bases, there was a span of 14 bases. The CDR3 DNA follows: TGTGCCATCAGTGAGGGGGGGGCGAAGAACACAGATACGCAGTATTTT. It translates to CAISEGGAKNTDTQYF.

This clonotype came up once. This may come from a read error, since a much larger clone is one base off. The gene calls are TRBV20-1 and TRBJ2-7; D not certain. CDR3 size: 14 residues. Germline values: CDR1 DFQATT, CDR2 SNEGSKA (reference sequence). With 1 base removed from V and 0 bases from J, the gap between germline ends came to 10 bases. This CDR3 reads CSARVSWSSYEQYF. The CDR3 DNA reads TGCAGTGCTAGAGTGAGTTGGAGCTCCTACGAGCAGTACTTC.

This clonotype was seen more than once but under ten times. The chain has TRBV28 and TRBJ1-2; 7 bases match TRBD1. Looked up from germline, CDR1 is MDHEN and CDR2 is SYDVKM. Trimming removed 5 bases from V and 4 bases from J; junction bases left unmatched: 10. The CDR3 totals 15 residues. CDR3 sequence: CASSPTGRTSYGYTF. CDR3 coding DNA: TGTGCCAGCAGTCCGACAGGGCGCACTTCCTATGGCTACACCTTC.

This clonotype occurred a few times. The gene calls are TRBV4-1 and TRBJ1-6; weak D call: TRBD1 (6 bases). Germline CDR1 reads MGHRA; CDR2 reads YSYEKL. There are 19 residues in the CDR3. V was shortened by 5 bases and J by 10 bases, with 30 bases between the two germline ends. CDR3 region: CASSSLPPSMTGLGSPLHF. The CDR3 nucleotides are TGCGCCAGCAGCTCTCTGCCCCCATCGATGACAGGCCTCGGCTCACCCCTCCACTTT.